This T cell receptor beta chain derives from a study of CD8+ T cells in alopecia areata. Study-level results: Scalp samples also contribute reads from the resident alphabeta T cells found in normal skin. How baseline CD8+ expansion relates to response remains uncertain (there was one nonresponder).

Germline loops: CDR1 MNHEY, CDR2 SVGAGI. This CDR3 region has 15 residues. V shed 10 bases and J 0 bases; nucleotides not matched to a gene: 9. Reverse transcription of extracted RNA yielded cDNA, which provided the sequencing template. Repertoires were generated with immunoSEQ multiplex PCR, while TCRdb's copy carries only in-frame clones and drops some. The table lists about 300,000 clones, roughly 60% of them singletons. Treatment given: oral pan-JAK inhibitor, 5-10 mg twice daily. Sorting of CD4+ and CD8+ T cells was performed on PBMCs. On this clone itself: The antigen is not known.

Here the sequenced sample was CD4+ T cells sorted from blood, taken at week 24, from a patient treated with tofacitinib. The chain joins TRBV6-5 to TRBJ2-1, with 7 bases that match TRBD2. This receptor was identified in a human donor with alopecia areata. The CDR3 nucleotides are TGTGCCAACAAGACTAGCAGAAGCTCCTACAATGAGCAGTTCTTC. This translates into CANKTSRSSYNEQFF.